The 27 T cell receptor beta chains reported below all come from one sample, sequenced in a study of cytomegalovirus exposure and HLA in healthy donors. The data were produced by immunoSEQ multiplex PCR, yet TCRdb's version contains in-frame clones alone and is incomplete. The repertoire holds approximately 60,000 clones, with approximately 92% as singletons. The specimen was PBMCs. All receptors come from a young man in good health and CMV-seronegative.

The chain is built from TRBV6-5 and TRBJ2-2, with a possible D match to TRBD1 (5 bases). The CDR3 length is 14 residues. Germline CDR1 is MNHEY and CDR2 is SVGAGI. Trimming left V 3 bases short and J 4 bases short, with 9 bases between. CDR3 sequence: CASSYYGATGELFF. The CDR3 nucleotides are TGTGCCAGCAGTTATTATGGGGCCACCGGGGAGCTGTTTTTT.

This clone was recorded only once. The J gene is TRBJ1-1, the V gene TRBV6-5, with D uncertain. Trimming cost V 5 bases and J 1 base, with 11 bases left between them. The CDR3 runs 14 residues. Germline V gene lookup returns CDR1 MNHEY and CDR2 SVGAGI. CDR3 DNA sequence: TGTGCCAGCAGTGAGCCGGGTGGGAACACTGAAGCTTTCTTT. It is translated as CASSEPGGNTEAFF.

The chain uses TRBV7-9 and TRBJ1-1; 8 bases map to TRBD1. The CDR3 loop spans 13 amino acids. Trimming removed 5 bases from V and 4 bases from J; junction bases left unmatched: 3. Looked up from germline, CDR1 is SEHNR and CDR2 is FQNEAQ (reference sequence). The chain's CDR3 is CASSPTGGTEAFF. Written as DNA, the CDR3 is TGTGCCAGCAGCCCCACAGGGGGCACTGAAGCTTTCTTT.

This clone was counted only a few times. The rearrangement uses TRBV19 and TRBJ1-2, with D unresolved. The CDR3 sequence is 11 residues long. Germline V gene data show CDR1 as LNHDA and CDR2 as SQIVND (reference sequence). Trimming took 4 bases from V and 8 from J, leaving 8 bases between them. The DNA for the CDR3 is TGTGCCAGTAGTACCCCCTTGGGCTACACCTTC. Translation gives CASSTPLGYTF.

The J gene is TRBJ2-3, the V gene TRBV2; 7 positions match TRBD2. The V gene end was trimmed by 2 bases and the J gene end by 5 bases; junction bases not matched to a gene: 10. The CDR3 sequence is 16 residues long. CDR1 and CDR2 from the germline V gene are SNHLY and FYNNEI. The CDR3 protein is CASSEWARTRGDTQYF. In DNA, the CDR3 is TGTGCCAGCAGTGAATGGGCCCGGACTAGAGGAGATACGCAGTATTTT.

The chain has TRBV6-1 and TRBJ2-7, with D tentatively TRBD1 (6 bases). Trimming left V 6 bases short and J 1 base short, with 16 bases between. Germline V gives CDR1 MNHNS, CDR2 SASEGT. The CDR3 spans 15 residues. CDR3 region: CASRGLGARSYEQYF. The CDR3 coding sequence is TGTGCCAGCAGGGGGTTGGGGGCGCGGTCCTACGAGCAGTACTTC.

J is TRBJ2-1 and V is TRBV5-1, with TRBD2 identical over 9 bases. The CDR3 is 14 amino acids. CDR1 is SGHRS, CDR2 YFSETQ, per germline. The J segment lost 7 bases and the V segment lost 4 bases, leaving 6 bases of the junction unmatched. The CDR3 sequence is CASSPGTSTNEQFF. The CDR3 DNA is TGCGCCAGCAGCCCCGGGACTAGCACGAATGAGCAGTTCTTC.

In DNA form, the CDR3 reads TGTGCCAGCAGGCTACAGGGGGCCTTGGGTACTGAAGCTTTCTTT. This translates into CASRLQGALGTEAFF. The chain is built from TRBV6-5 and TRBJ1-1, with 9 nucleotides matching TRBD1. The V gene end was trimmed by 6 bases and the J gene end by 5 bases; junction bases not matched to a gene: 10. The V gene's germline CDR1 is MNHEY and CDR2 SVGAGI. This CDR3 spans 15 amino acids.

The chain carries TRBV2 and TRBJ1-2, with TRBD1 matching 7 bases. Germline-derived CDR1 and CDR2 are SNHLY and FYNNEI. This CDR3 is 15 amino acids long. Trimming took 6 bases from V and 3 from J; bases not matched to a gene: 10. This CDR3 is CASRYSGGLDYGYTF. CDR3 in DNA: TGTGCCAGCAGGTACTCAGGGGGATTAGACTATGGCTACACCTTC.

The chain is built from TRBV6-4 and TRBJ2-3, with 8 bases that match TRBD1. This CDR3 region has 13 residues. Looked up from germline, CDR1 is MRHNA and CDR2 is SNTAGT. Unmatched junction bases numbered 3, after V lost 6 bases and J lost 4 bases. CDR3 bases: TGTGCCAGCAGAAGGACAGGGTCAGATACGCAGTATTTT. As protein: CASRRTGSDTQYF.

This chain uses TRBV9 with TRBJ1-3; D call uncertain. Germline lookup yields CDR1 SGDLS and CDR2 YYNGEE. The V and J ends lost 4 bases and 2 bases respectively, with 16 bases between them. This CDR3 spans 16 amino acids. For the CDR3, the DNA is TGTGCCAGCAGCCCTCTTCTCAGGCTCACTGGAAACACCATATATTTT. The encoded protein is CASSPLLRLTGNTIYF.

This chain links TRBV15 with TRBJ2-4; D possibly corresponds to TRBD2 (6 bases). V lost 8 bases, J lost 3 bases, and 11 bases lay in between. The CDR3 covers 13 residues. The germline CDR1 and CDR2 sequences are LNHNV and YYDKDF (reference sequence). In nucleotides, the CDR3 is TGTGCCACCCAGGGACTCCGCAAAAACATTCAGTACTTC. It specifies CATQGLRKNIQYF.

The CDR3 sequence is CASSLILGDRVARLAKNIQYF. The CDR3 coding sequence is TGTGCCAGCAGTTTAATTCTGGGGGACAGGGTTGCACGTTTAGCCAAAAACATTCAGTACTTC. The chain employs TRBV27 and TRBJ2-4, with TRBD1 identical over 9 bases. This CDR3 has 21 amino acids. CDR1 is MNHEY, CDR2 SMNVEV, per germline (reference sequence). Unmatched junction bases numbered 17, after V lost 2 bases and J lost 0 bases.

The chain links TRBV9 to TRBJ1-2; 8 bases fit TRBD1. With V trimmed by 4 bases and J by 0 bases, 2 bases remained unmatched. CDR3 length: 14 amino acids. Germline V gene data show CDR1 as SGDLS and CDR2 as YYNGEE. The CDR3 DNA is TGTGCCAGCAGCTCGACAGGGGCTAACTATGGCTACACCTTC. Translated, it gives CASSSTGANYGYTF.

The V call is TRBV5-1, the J call TRBJ2-7, with TRBD2 matching 15 bases. V shed 3 bases, J shed 5 bases, and the junction held 0 bases outside the gene matches. In germline, CDR1 is SGHRS, CDR2 YFSETQ. This CDR3 is 14 amino acids long. This CDR3 reads CASSWTSGRDEQYF. The CDR3, as DNA: TGCGCCAGCAGCTGGACTAGCGGGAGGGACGAGCAGTACTTC.

The gene calls are TRBV4-1 and TRBJ1-4; no clear D. The CDR3 spans 18 residues. The V gene's germline CDR1 is MGHRA and CDR2 YSYEKL. Trimming pared 1 base from V and 4 bases from J, leaving 19 bases between. CDR3 nucleotides: TGCGCCAGCAGCCAAGTTCCCGGGTCCCAGAAGCTTAATGAAAAACTGTTTTTT. It is translated as CASSQVPGSQKLNEKLFF.

The gene calls are TRBV19 and TRBJ1-1; D is perhaps TRBD1 (5 bases). The length of the CDR3 is 15 residues. CDR1 is LNHDA, CDR2 SQIVND, per germline (reference sequence). Trimming left V 3 bases short and J 5 bases short, with 16 bases between. CDR3 in amino acids: CASSIGGGVGTEAFF. The CDR3 DNA is TGTGCCAGTAGTATTGGGGGAGGGGTTGGAACTGAAGCTTTCTTT. Full variable domain (missing parts from reference TRBV19 and TRBJ1-1): DGGITQSPKYLFRKEGQNVTLSCEQNLNHDAMYWYRQDPGQGLRLIYYSQIVNDFQKGDIAEGYSVSREKKESFPLTVTSAQKNPTAFYLCASSIGGGVGTEAFFGQGTRLTVV.

The genes are TRBV28 and TRBJ2-3; 12 positions agree with TRBD2. This CDR3 spans 15 amino acids. J lost 5 bases, V lost 6 bases, and 6 bases had no gene match. Looked up from germline, CDR1 is MDHEN and CDR2 is SYDVKM. DNA of the CDR3: TGTGCCAGCAGCCCAACGGGACTAGCGGGAGATACGCAGTATTTT. It encodes CASSPTGLAGDTQYF.

This sequence joins TRBV28 and TRBJ1-1; tentative D call: TRBD1 (6 bases). This CDR3 has 14 residues. Germline-derived CDR1 and CDR2 are MDHEN and SYDVKM. Trimming shortened V by 6 bases and J by 4 bases, and 15 bases separated the two germline ends. In DNA, the CDR3 is TGTGCCAGCAGGGGGGCGAGGGGGAGCACTGAAGCTTTCTTT. As protein: CASRGARGSTEAFF.

The gene calls are TRBV2 and TRBJ2-1; 10 positions match TRBD1. This CDR3 spans 15 amino acids. J gave up 2 bases and V 8 bases, and 6 bases lay outside the gene matches. Germline CDR1 and CDR2: SNHLY and FYNNEI. The CDR3 DNA reads as TGTGCCAGCGAAGGGGGGACAGGGGCCTACAATGAGCAGTTCTTC. This gives the protein CASEGGTGAYNEQFF.

As DNA, the CDR3 is TGTGCCAGCAGTTCCATAGCGGGACGGGAGAGGAATGAGCAGTTCTTC. It is translated as CASSSIAGRERNEQFF. The V call is TRBV28, the J call TRBJ2-1; TRBD2 matches 8 bases. Germline assignment: CDR1 MDHEN and CDR2 SYDVKM. V was clipped by 4 bases and J by 7 bases; unmatched bases: 12. The CDR3 loop spans 16 amino acids.

This rearrangement joins TRBV2 to TRBJ1-5, with 11 bases fitting TRBD1. This CDR3 comprises 14 residues. Trimming removed 5 bases from V and 6 bases from J; junction bases left unmatched: 3. Germline values: CDR1 SNHLY, CDR2 FYNNEI. CDR3 DNA: TGTGCCAGCAGTTGGGGGACAGGGGGTCAGCCCCAGCATTTT. It codes for CASSWGTGGQPQHF.

The gene calls are TRBV6-4 and TRBJ1-5; D may be TRBD1 (6 bases). Trimming left V 0 bases short and J 7 bases short, with 16 bases between. This CDR3 spans 16 amino acids. The germline V gene has CDR1 MRHNA and CDR2 SNTAGT. The chain's CDR3 is CASSDSTGPLWQPQHF. CDR3 DNA: TGTGCCAGCAGTGACTCAACAGGGCCCCTTTGGCAGCCCCAGCATTTT.

The rearrangement joins TRBV30 to TRBJ2-1, with 7 positions matching TRBD2. CDR3 length equals 17 residues. The V and J ends lost 2 bases and 10 bases, in that order; junction bases with no gene match: 20. CDR1 and CDR2 from the germline V gene are GTSNPN and SVGIG (reference sequence). CDR3 in DNA: TGTGCCTGGAGTCAGCATAGTGGCGGGAGTGGATTGGGGGAGCAGTTCTTC. As protein: CAWSQHSGGSGLGEQFF.

This chain connects TRBV7-9 to TRBJ2-1; 11 nucleotides agree with TRBD1. V lost 1 base, J lost 8 bases, and 10 bases stayed unmatched. CDR1 and CDR2 from the germline V gene are SEHNR and FQNEAQ (reference sequence). CDR3 size: 17 residues. CDR3 sequence reads: CASSLGPGTGGIHEQFF. The CDR3 coding sequence is TGTGCCAGCAGCTTAGGACCCGGGACAGGGGGTATACATGAGCAGTTCTTC.

The chain links TRBV19 to TRBJ2-4, with a possible D match to TRBD2 (6 bases). Germline loops: CDR1 LNHDA, CDR2 SQIVND (reference sequence). Trimming took 3 bases from V and 0 from J, leaving 15 bases between them. The CDR3 consists of 17 residues. In DNA form, the CDR3 reads TGTGCCAGTAGTATTACGGTTGGCGGGGTAGCCAAAAACATTCAGTACTTC. Protein sequence: CASSITVGGVAKNIQYF.

The chain couples TRBV28 to TRBJ2-7; 7 bases are a match to TRBD2. This CDR3 contains 14 residues. CDR1 MDHEN and CDR2 SYDVKM come from the germline V gene. Trimming cost V 2 bases and J 5 bases; bases outside gene matches: 6. CDR3 sequence (DNA): TGTGCCAGCAGTTTAGGGCGGGAGATGGACGAGCAGTACTTC. Translation: CASSLGREMDEQYF.